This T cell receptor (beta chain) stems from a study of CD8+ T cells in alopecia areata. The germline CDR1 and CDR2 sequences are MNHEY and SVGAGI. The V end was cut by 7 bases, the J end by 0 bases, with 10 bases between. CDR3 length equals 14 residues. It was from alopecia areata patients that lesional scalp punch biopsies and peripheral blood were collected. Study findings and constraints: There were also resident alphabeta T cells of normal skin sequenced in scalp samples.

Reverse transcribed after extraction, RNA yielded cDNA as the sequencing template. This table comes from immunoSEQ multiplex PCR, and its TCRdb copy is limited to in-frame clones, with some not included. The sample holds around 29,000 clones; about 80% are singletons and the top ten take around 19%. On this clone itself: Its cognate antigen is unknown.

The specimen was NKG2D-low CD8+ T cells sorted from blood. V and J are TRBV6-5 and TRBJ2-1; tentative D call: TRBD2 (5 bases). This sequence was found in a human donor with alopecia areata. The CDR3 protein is CASKPGTSYNEQFF. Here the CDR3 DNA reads TGTGCCAGCAAACCGGGAACCTCCTACAATGAGCAGTTCTTC.